The T cell receptor (beta chain) under discussion was sequenced for a study of HIV-infected patients and healthy controls. The wider study: After three months of therapy, CD4 counts rose modestly but significantly in about 85% of the 16 patients. All patients had undetectable virus after a further year of therapy, about 75% of the 16 by the second bleed.

450 to 600 ng RNA was reverse transcribed with alpha and beta constant-region primers. Alpha and beta chain libraries were made separately by chain-specific third strand synthesis with multiplexing indices. TCRdb analysed the 5' RACE reads with MiXCR anew, one entry per CDR3 protein. The sample has 10,000 or so distinct CDR3 sequences, approximately 7.9% seen once; the top ten hold 30% to 35%. This clonotype has ten or more counts. What it binds is unknown. Study-level results: Healthy control repertoires had roughly threefold more distinct CDR3s than untreated HIV+ repertoires, and higher Shannon diversity.

No cell fractionation was done, so the repertoire covers all unsorted peripheral blood T cells. The specimen comprised blood, sampled before antiretroviral therapy. This TCR derives from an adult with HIV infection. The donor label of this sample is uncertain.

The CDR3 coding sequence is TGTGCCAGTCTAGGGGGGAAGGGTAGCAATCAGCCCCAGCATTTT. Translation: CASLGGKGSNQPQHF. This sequence joins TRBV12-3 or TRBV12-4 and TRBJ1-5; possibly TRBD1 for D (6 bases). Trimming took off 9 bases at V and 0 bases at J, with 15 bases between the two ends. The CDR3 runs 15 residues.